The 26 T cell receptor beta chains below all came from one sample that was sequenced in a study of T cells in localized non-small cell lung cancer. TCRdb's table, derived via immunoSEQ multiplex PCR, lists solely in-frame clones and lacks some. Among some 10,000 clones, approximately 84% were seen once, and the ten largest hold roughly 8.6%. Sequencing was performed on peripheral blood, taken before any cancer treatment. The receptors here all came from a male donor older than 55 with stage III lung adenocarcinoma.

The chain couples TRBV5-1 to TRBJ2-1, with 8 positions matching TRBD2. With V trimmed by 5 bases and J by 7 bases, 11 bases remained unmatched. CDR3 size: 15 residues. CDR1 and CDR2 (germline): SGHRS, YFSETQ. In DNA form, the CDR3 reads TGCGCCAGCAGGTGGGGAGCGGGAGTTCGGAATGAGCAGTTCTTC. Translating gives CASRWGAGVRNEQFF.

The chain couples TRBV10-3 to TRBJ2-7; D is undetermined. V was cut by 7 bases and J by 2 bases, with 12 bases left in between. Germline loops: CDR1 ENHRY, CDR2 SYGVKD. This CDR3 contains 13 residues. This CDR3 reads CAIKPGQAYEQYF. The CDR3 region has the DNA TGTGCCATCAAACCAGGCCAGGCCTACGAGCAGTACTTC.

The chain combines TRBV7-2 with TRBJ2-7, with 8 bases matching TRBD1. CDR1 and CDR2 from the germline V gene are SGHTA and FQGNSA. The CDR3 is 14 residues long. J was trimmed by 2 bases and V by 5 bases; bases with no gene match: 5. CDR3 nucleotide sequence: TGTGCCAGCAGCCCACGGACAGGGACCTACGAGCAGTACTTC. Protein sequence: CASSPRTGTYEQYF.

The gene calls are TRBV5-4 and TRBJ2-5; TRBD1 might be the D (5 bases). CDR1 is SGHNT, CDR2 YYREEE, per germline (reference sequence). This CDR3 region has 15 residues. Trimming shortened V by 4 bases and J by 1 base, and 14 bases separated the two germline ends. The CDR3 DNA is TGTGCCAGCAGCACTACCGCAGGGATCCAAGAGACCCAGTACTTC. Its translation: CASSTTAGIQETQYF.

The DNA of the CDR3 is TGTGCCAGCAGGGTGGGGGAAGGGGTCGGGGAGCTGTTTTTT. It is translated as CASRVGEGVGELFF. The V call is TRBV6-5, the J call TRBJ2-2; possibly TRBD1 or TRBD2 for D (5 bases each). Germline V gives CDR1 MNHEY, CDR2 SVGAGI. This CDR3 contains 14 residues. V was cut by 6 bases and J by 7 bases, with 15 bases left in between.

The chain is built from TRBV9 and TRBJ1-3; 7 nucleotides align to TRBD1. Trimming took 0 bases from V and 0 from J; bases not matched to a gene: 6. The CDR3 extends over 17 amino acids. Germline CDR1 reads SGDLS; CDR2 reads YYNGEE. DNA for the CDR3: TGTGCCAGCAGCGTAGGCCCGACAGGGAGCTCTGGAAACACCATATATTTT. Protein: CASSVGPTGSSGNTIYF.

The rearrangement uses TRBV7-9 and TRBJ1-1, with D unclear. Per germline, CDR1 SEHNR and CDR2 FQNEAQ (reference sequence). Trimming took 6 bases from V and 1 from J, leaving 6 bases between them. The CDR3 covers 12 residues. The CDR3 here is CASRDTNTEAFF. As DNA, the CDR3 is TGTGCCAGCAGAGACACGAACACTGAAGCTTTCTTT.

The chain carries TRBV20-1 and TRBJ2-3; D call uncertain. CDR1 is DFQATT and CDR2 is SNEGSKA in the germline V gene (reference sequence). The germline V and J ends were trimmed by 6 bases and 2 bases, with 6 bases remaining between them. This CDR3 spans 11 amino acids. CDR3 amino acids: CSAQPTDTQYF. CDR3 sequence (DNA): TGCAGTGCCCAACCCACAGATACGCAGTATTTT.

This chain uses TRBV27 with TRBJ1-5, with a weak D call TRBD1 (6 bases). Trimming took 0 bases from V and 6 from J, leaving 12 bases between them. This CDR3 is built from 15 residues. Germline values: CDR1 MNHEY, CDR2 SMNVEV (reference sequence). CDR3 in DNA: TGTGCCAGCAGTTTATCTGGGGCAGGGGTTCAGCCCCAGCATTTT. It is translated as CASSLSGAGVQPQHF.

This chain joins TRBV27 and TRBJ1-6, with 7 bases aligning to TRBD1. Germline CDR1 and CDR2: MNHEY and SMNVEV (reference sequence). The trim removed 6 bases at V and 10 bases at J, leaving 12 bases unmatched. The CDR3 runs to 15 residues. CDR3 sequence (DNA): TGTGCCAGCAGGACCGTCACAGGGGCAAAATCACCCCTCCACTTT. Encoded protein: CASRTVTGAKSPLHF.

This chain connects TRBV7-2 to TRBJ2-2; 9 bases line up with TRBD2. Germline V lookup: CDR1 SGHTA, CDR2 FQGNSA. The length of the CDR3 is 15 residues. The junction had 7 bases not matched to a gene; V was cut back by 6 bases and J by 5 bases. CDR3 residues: CASRPAGGMTGELFF. Written as DNA, the CDR3 is TGTGCCAGCAGACCCGCGGGGGGGATGACCGGGGAGCTGTTTTTT. The full variable domain, completed using reference TRBV7-2 and TRBJ2-2, is GAGVSQSPSNKVTEKGKDVELRCDPISGHTALYWYRQSLGQGLEFLIYFQGNSAPDKSGLPSDRFSAERTGGSVSTLTIQRTQQEDSAVYLCASRPAGGMTGELFFGEGSRLTVL.

The chain has TRBV13 and TRBJ2-3, with 12 bases identical to TRBD2. This CDR3 spans 18 amino acids. Germline trimming cut 1 base from V and 4 bases from J; bases unmatched to any gene: 9. The germline gives CDR1 PRHDT, CDR2 FYEKMQ (reference sequence). CDR3 in DNA: TGTGCCAGCAGCTTAGCCTCTAGCGGGGGGGATAAAGCAGATACGCAGTATTTT. Translating gives CASSLASSGGDKADTQYF.

By proportion, this clone is large. The chain carries TRBV28 and TRBJ2-2, with a possible D match to TRBD2 (6 bases). Germline V CDR1 and CDR2: MDHEN, SYDVKM. This CDR3 contains 13 residues. V was cut by 4 bases and J by 7 bases, with 10 bases left in between. This CDR3 reads CASSWEVFGELFF. CDR3 coding DNA: TGTGCCAGCAGTTGGGAGGTCTTCGGGGAGCTGTTTTTT.

V gene TRBV25-1 combines with J gene TRBJ1-2; D not certain. Trimming removed 5 bases from V and 0 bases from J, with 4 bases in between. This CDR3 has 12 amino acids. Germline V lookup: CDR1 MGHDK, CDR2 SYGVNS. Here the CDR3 reads CASSSSNYGYTF. CDR3 coding DNA: TGTGCCAGCAGTTCCTCTAACTATGGCTACACCTTC.

The CDR3 DNA reads TGTGCCAGCAGCTTTACTAGCGGGGAACCCTACGAGCAGTACTTC. Protein sequence: CASSFTSGEPYEQYF. The genes are TRBV7-2 and TRBJ2-7; 10 bases line up with TRBD2. Trimming cost V 3 bases and J 2 bases; bases outside gene matches: 4. CDR1 is SGHTA, CDR2 FQGNSA, per germline. The CDR3 spans 15 residues.

This clone was found once. V is TRBV10-3 and J is TRBJ2-3, with D perhaps TRBD1 or TRBD2 (6 bases each). The V end lost 6 bases, the J end lost 2 bases, and 18 bases lay between the germline ends. This CDR3 has 16 residues. Germline CDR1 is ENHRY and CDR2 is SYGVKD. The CDR3 reads CAIRGRGAPATDTQYF. CDR3 sequence (DNA): TGTGCCATCAGGGGAAGGGGGGCGCCTGCCACAGATACGCAGTATTTT.

The CDR3 bases are TGTGCCAGCAGTTTATCCGGGACTAGCGGGGGGGCCAAAGAGACCCAGTACTTC. The encoded protein is CASSLSGTSGGAKETQYF. The V and J genes are TRBV28 and TRBJ2-5; TRBD2 matches 16 bases. The germline CDR1 and CDR2 sequences are MDHEN and SYDVKM. The CDR3 loop spans 18 amino acids. J was trimmed by 3 bases and V by 1 base; bases with no gene match: 5.

The V and J genes are TRBV5-8 and TRBJ2-1, with TRBD2 as a possible D gene (6 bases). The CDR3 covers 17 residues. V was clipped by 0 bases and J by 3 bases, with 16 bases between them. CDR1 and CDR2 (germline): SGHTS, YDEGEE. The CDR3 protein is CASSLALSPGLYNEQFF. CDR3 coding DNA: TGTGCCAGCAGCTTGGCGCTTTCCCCGGGACTCTACAATGAGCAGTTCTTC.

The gene calls are TRBV7-9 and TRBJ2-3, with D uncertain. This CDR3 contains 15 residues. Trimming left V 5 bases short and J 6 bases short, with 18 bases between. In germline, CDR1 is SEHNR, CDR2 FQNEAQ (reference sequence). CDR3 DNA sequence: TGTGCCAGCAGCCTAAATAGCCCAGGCGGCGATACGCAGTATTTT. It encodes CASSLNSPGGDTQYF.

This clone was seen just once. V and J are TRBV5-1 and TRBJ2-2, with 7 bases identical to TRBD2. Germline lookup yields CDR1 SGHRS and CDR2 YFSETQ. CDR3 length: 15 residues. Losses at the gene ends were 7 bases for V and 2 bases for J; bases not matched to a gene: 8. CDR3 DNA: TGCGCCAGCCGCCCGGGGGGAGCCAACACCGGGGAGCTGTTTTTT. It translates to CASRPGGANTGELFF.

The V call is TRBV10-1, the J call TRBJ2-1; D gene unclear. From germline, CDR1 is WNHNN and CDR2 SYGVQD (reference sequence). The CDR3 covers 15 residues. Trimming cost V 7 bases and J 0 bases, with 13 bases left between them. DNA of the CDR3: TGCGCCAGCACCCAGCCCCCGAGCTCCTACAATGAGCAGTTCTTC. This codes for CASTQPPSSYNEQFF.

The chain has TRBV19 and TRBJ2-2, with 7 bases aligning to TRBD1. CDR3 size: 13 residues. Germline-derived CDR1 and CDR2 are LNHDA and SQIVND (reference sequence). J lost 9 bases, V lost 3 bases, and 4 bases had no gene match. The CDR3 nucleotides read TGTGCCAGTAGTATCGACAGGGCCCGGGAGCTGTTTTTT. Protein sequence: CASSIDRARELFF.

This rearrangement joins TRBV6-4 to TRBJ1-1; D not certain. This CDR3 comprises 14 residues. Germline CDR1 is MRHNA and CDR2 is SNTAGT. Trimming pared 6 bases from V and 1 base from J, leaving 12 bases between. DNA of the CDR3: TGTGCCAGCAGCCTCCGCTATGGGAACACTGAAGCTTTCTTT. This gives the protein CASSLRYGNTEAFF.

The chain couples TRBV6-5 to TRBJ2-6; no firm D call. The CDR3 totals 16 residues. Deletions cut 2 bases from V and 0 bases from J, with 8 bases between. Germline CDR1 MNHEY, CDR2 SVGAGI. DNA for the CDR3: TGTGCCAGCAGTTACCGAAAAGACTCTGGGGCCAACGTCCTGACTTTC. Protein product: CASSYRKDSGANVLTF.

The V gene is TRBV10-3, the J gene TRBJ1-5; D ambiguous. V was cut by 10 bases and J by 5 bases, with 15 bases left in between. CDR1 is ENHRY, CDR2 SYGVKD, per germline. The CDR3 runs to 13 residues. The DNA of the CDR3 is TGTGCCAGTGGTCCCACGACTCATCAGCCCCAGCATTTT. Protein product: CASGPTTHQPQHF.

The CDR3 here is CASSRRSSGGANVLTF. CDR3 coding DNA: TGTGCCAGTAGTAGACGCTCCTCCGGAGGGGCCAACGTCCTGACTTTC. The chain carries TRBV19 and TRBJ2-6, with D unclear. With 4 bases removed from V and 4 bases from J, the gap between germline ends came to 14 bases. The length of the CDR3 is 16 residues. Germline V gene sequence: CDR1 LNHDA, CDR2 SQIVND (reference sequence).